Below, 7 T cell receptor beta chains from the same sample are listed, as sequenced in a study of identifying expanded T cells in peripheral blood. The protocol was immunoSEQ multiplex PCR, while the TCRdb copy is restricted to in-frame clones and leaves out a portion. The sample contains 95,000 to 100,000 clones, roughly nine tenths of which appear only once. Sequencing was carried out using blood. These receptors were taken from a person aged 18-70 years in good health.

The genes are TRBV5-1 and TRBJ2-2; 7 bases are shared with TRBD1. This CDR3 spans 15 amino acids. J lost 7 bases, V lost 5 bases, and 11 bases had no gene match. The V gene's germline CDR1 is SGHRS and CDR2 YFSETQ. This CDR3 reads CASRLETGPHGELFF. CDR3 coding DNA: TGCGCCAGCAGACTCGAGACAGGGCCTCACGGGGAGCTGTTTTTT.

V gene TRBV4-1 combines with J gene TRBJ1-5; D gene ambiguous. The CDR3 loop spans 13 amino acids. Trimming left V 0 bases short and J 5 bases short, with 5 bases between. Per the germline V gene, CDR1 is MGHRA and CDR2 is YSYEKL. The CDR3 DNA is TGCGCCAGCAGCCAAGATTCGGATCAGCCCCAGCATTTT. The encoded protein is CASSQDSDQPQHF.

The V gene is TRBV7-9, the J gene TRBJ1-3, with a tentative D call TRBD1 (6 bases). There are 17 residues in the CDR3. CDR1 and CDR2 (germline): SEHNR, FQNEAQ (reference sequence). Trimming left V 6 bases short and J 3 bases short, with 21 bases between. The CDR3 DNA reads TGTGCCAGCAGTCCGGGCCCGGGGGGCGCTGGTGGAAACACCATATATTTT. Its protein is CASSPGPGGAGGNTIYF.

J is TRBJ1-2 and V is TRBV28; D possibly corresponds to TRBD1 (5 bases). The CDR3 sequence is 15 residues long. V was trimmed by 0 bases and J by 2 bases, leaving 10 bases between them. Germline V gene data show CDR1 as MDHEN and CDR2 as SYDVKM. CDR3 sequence reads: CASSLWFRDNYGYTF. Written as DNA, the CDR3 is TGTGCCAGCAGTTTATGGTTTAGGGACAACTATGGCTACACCTTC.

This chain uses TRBV27 with TRBJ1-5; a possible D gene is TRBD1 (6 bases). Germline V gene sequence: CDR1 MNHEY, CDR2 SMNVEV (reference sequence). Trimming left V 3 bases short and J 7 bases short, with 10 bases between. This CDR3 has 13 residues. The CDR3 loop reads CASSFRGRQPQHF. CDR3 sequence (DNA): TGTGCCAGCAGTTTCAGGGGTAGGCAGCCCCAGCATTTT.

The rearrangement links TRBV15 to TRBJ1-2, with 7 bases aligning to TRBD1. Looked up from germline, CDR1 is LNHNV and CDR2 is YYDKDF (reference sequence). The trim removed 5 bases at V and 8 bases at J, leaving 14 bases unmatched. The CDR3 sequence is 15 residues long. The CDR3 loop is CATSRRRQGGLGYTF. CDR3 nucleotide sequence: TGTGCCACCAGCCGACGCAGACAGGGAGGGCTAGGCTACACCTTC.

This clone is a singleton in its sample. The rearrangement joins TRBV27 to TRBJ1-4; D may be TRBD1 (5 bases). Trimming left V 8 bases short and J 0 bases short, with 19 bases between. The germline gives CDR1 MNHEY, CDR2 SMNVEV (reference sequence). This CDR3 is built from 17 residues. The CDR3 DNA follows: TGTGCCAGCCACCCCAACAGGCTACCTGCAACTAATGAAAAACTGTTTTTT. Its protein product is CASHPNRLPATNEKLFF.